The 20 T cell receptor beta chains listed next were all sequenced from one sample in a study of T-cell memory formation after mild COVID-19. TCRdb recomputed calls from the 5' RACE reads with MiXCR, one row per CDR3 protein. Of 450,000 or so distinct CDR3 sequences in the sample, 20% to 30% were seen once. Sequencing was done on a sample of PBMCs or a T cell subset sorted from them (not recorded which). The source of these receptors is an adult woman who had mild COVID-19 (a few samples of this study predate the infection). Cell type and time point are not known.

A note on this clonotype: A read error may account for a junction end that differs from germline. The genes are TRBV5-1 and TRBJ2-2, with D perhaps being TRBD1 or TRBD2 (5 bases each). CDR3 length equals 16 residues. Germline loops: CDR1 SGHRS, CDR2 YFSETQ. CDR3 amino acids: CASSLISGTNPGELFF. CDR3 DNA sequence: TGCGCCAGCAGCTTGATTTCCGGGACGAACCCCGGGGAGCTGTTTTTT. The complete variable domain, with remaining parts taken from reference TRBV5-1 and TRBJ2-2, reads KAGVTQTPRYLIKTRGQQVTLSCSPISGHRSVSWYQQTPGQGLQFLFEYFSETQRNKGNFPGRFSGRQFSNSRSEMNVSTLELGDSALYLCASSLISGTNPGELFFGEGSRLTVL.

This chain links TRBV7-9 with TRBJ2-5; perhaps TRBD2 as D (7 bases). Germline-derived CDR1 and CDR2 are SEHNR and FQNEAQ (reference sequence). The CDR3 sequence is 16 residues long. Trimming stripped 6 bases from V and 5 bases from J, with 22 bases between. The CDR3 region has the DNA TGTGCCAGCAGATCACCTCCGGGGGGCCGGGGCGAGACCCAGTACTTC. It is translated as CASRSPPGGRGETQYF.

This clonotype occurred a few times. V and J are TRBV6-2 or TRBV6-3 and TRBJ1-2; D is unresolved. This CDR3 contains 9 residues. Germline V gives CDR1 MNHEY, CDR2 SVGEGT. The CDR3 spells CSPPYGYTF. The CDR3 DNA sequence: TGTAGCCCCCCCTATGGCTACACCTTC.

This clonotype was detected a few times. In DNA, the CDR3 is TGTGCCAGCAGCTCCCGGGACAGCGCGTACTACGAGCAGTACTTC. Protein product: CASSSRDSAYYEQYF. The gene calls are TRBV7-8 and TRBJ2-7; 7 bases map to TRBD1. The CDR3 sequence is 15 residues long. Per the germline V gene, CDR1 is SGHVS and CDR2 is FQNEAQ. With V trimmed by 4 bases and J by 3 bases, 9 bases remained unmatched.

The gene calls are TRBV5-5 and TRBJ2-7; 9 bases line up with TRBD1. Germline V gives CDR1 SGHKS, CDR2 YYEKEE (reference sequence). Unmatched junction bases numbered 1, after V lost 1 base and J lost 2 bases. The CDR3 runs 14 residues. CDR3 residues: CASSLWDRAYEQYF. The CDR3 DNA is TGTGCCAGCAGCTTGTGGGACAGGGCCTACGAGCAGTACTTC.

The chain combines TRBV4-1 with TRBJ1-2; tentative D call: TRBD1 (6 bases). V shed 1 base and J shed 3 bases, with 9 bases lying between them. Germline CDR1 reads MGHRA; CDR2 reads YSYEKL. CDR3 length: 14 amino acids. CDR3 in DNA: TGCGCCAGCAGCCAAGGCAGGGGAGACTATGGCTACACCTTC. Its translation is CASSQGRGDYGYTF.

The gene calls are TRBV30 and TRBJ1-6; no definite D call. CDR1 is GTSNPN, CDR2 SVGIG, per germline (reference sequence). V was cut by 1 base and J by 10 bases, with 11 bases left in between. This CDR3 region has 13 residues. This chain's CDR3 is CAWSAPTRSPLHF. CDR3 in DNA: TGTGCCTGGAGTGCTCCCACACGGTCACCCCTCCACTTT.

This clonotype was observed a handful of times. The gene calls are TRBV4-3 and TRBJ2-5; 10 nucleotides align to TRBD2. Germline CDR1 and CDR2: LGHNA and YSLEER. With 2 bases clipped from V and 5 bases from J, the junction kept 5 bases outside the gene matches. There are 15 residues in the CDR3. The CDR3 nucleotides read TGCGCCAGCAGCCAACAAGCGGGAGGGGGGGAGACCCAGTACTTC. This sequence encodes CASSQQAGGGETQYF.

The chain combines TRBV7-2 with TRBJ1-1, with 7 bases lining up with TRBD1. With V trimmed by 5 bases and J by 2 bases, 5 bases remained unmatched. CDR3 size: 14 residues. CDR1 and CDR2 (germline): SGHTA, FQGNSA. CDR3 sequence: CASSGRQGNTEAFF. CDR3 DNA sequence: TGTGCCAGCAGCGGCAGACAGGGTAACACTGAAGCTTTCTTT.

This clonotype came up a few times. This chain joins TRBV18 and TRBJ2-4; 9 nucleotides agree with TRBD2. This CDR3 is 14 amino acids long. Germline CDR1 KGHSH, CDR2 LQKENI. V was clipped by 4 bases and J by 4 bases; unmatched bases: 2. The CDR3: CASSLSGSKNIQYF. CDR3 nucleotides: TGTGCCAGCTCACTTAGCGGGAGTAAAAACATTCAGTACTTC.

This chain joins TRBV5-1 and TRBJ2-1, with D possibly being TRBD2 (5 bases). Trimming removed 0 bases from V and 9 bases from J, with 10 bases in between. CDR3 size: 13 residues. Germline lookup yields CDR1 SGHRS and CDR2 YFSETQ. The CDR3 is CASSLAGEFEQFF. The DNA of the CDR3 is TGCGCCAGCAGCTTGGCCGGGGAGTTTGAGCAGTTCTTC.

This clonotype was seen repeatedly, ten times or more. The chain carries TRBV19 and TRBJ2-3, with D possibly matching TRBD1 (6 bases). Trimming stripped 2 bases from V and 5 bases from J, with 14 bases between. Germline CDR1 is LNHDA and CDR2 is SQIVND (reference sequence). This CDR3 comprises 15 residues. The CDR3 bases are TGTGCCAGTAGTATAAGGACAGTTAGGGTAGATACGCAGTATTTT. It encodes CASSIRTVRVDTQYF.

This clonotype was counted between two and nine times. The rearrangement joins TRBV19 to TRBJ2-7; D ambiguous. V was shortened by 4 bases and J by 2 bases, with 6 bases between the two germline ends. The V gene's germline CDR1 is LNHDA and CDR2 SQIVND (reference sequence). The CDR3 runs 12 residues. The CDR3 region has the DNA TGTGCCAGTAGTACCCGTCCCTACGAGCAGTACTTC. Encoded protein: CASSTRPYEQYF. The whole variable domain, filled in from reference TRBV19 and TRBJ2-7, reads DGGITQSPKYLFRKEGQNVTLSCEQNLNHDAMYWYRQDPGQGLRLIYYSQIVNDFQKGDIAEGYSVSREKKESFPLTVTSAQKNPTAFYLCASSTRPYEQYFGPGTRLTVT.

This clonotype was recorded many times. This sequence joins TRBV7-2 and TRBJ2-7, with TRBD1 identical over 8 bases. Germline V CDR1 and CDR2: SGHTA, FQGNSA. Losses at the gene ends were 1 base for V and 3 bases for J; bases not matched to a gene: 5. The CDR3 loop spans 15 amino acids. The CDR3 here is CASSLVHTGGYEQYF. The CDR3 bases are TGTGCCAGCAGCTTAGTACACACAGGGGGCTACGAGCAGTACTTC.

V and J are TRBV7-9 and TRBJ1-4; no clear D. Germline values: CDR1 SEHNR, CDR2 FQNEAQ (reference sequence). With 0 bases removed from V and 3 bases from J, the gap between germline ends came to 11 bases. This CDR3 is 16 amino acids long. CDR3 region: CASSLAVATANEKLFF. CDR3 nucleotides: TGTGCCAGCAGCTTAGCGGTGGCGACTGCTAATGAAAAACTGTTTTTT. Together with reference TRBV7-9 and TRBJ1-4, the CDR3 gives the full variable domain: DTGVSQNPRHKITKRGQNVTFRCDPISEHNRLYWYRQTLGQGPEFLTYFQNEAQLEKSRLLSDRFSAERPKGSFSTLEIQRTEQGDSAMYLCASSLAVATANEKLFFGSGTQLSVL.

This clonotype was seen ten or more times. The V gene is TRBV5-1, the J gene TRBJ2-1, with a possible D match to TRBD2 (6 bases). CDR1 and CDR2 (germline): SGHRS, YFSETQ. CDR3 length: 14 residues. V shed 4 bases and J shed 1 base, with 9 bases lying between them. Here the CDR3 DNA reads TGCGCCAGCAGCCCTCGGGGGTCCTACAATGAGCAGTTCTTC. It is translated as CASSPRGSYNEQFF.

The rearrangement uses TRBV12-5 and TRBJ2-2; D gene ambiguous. Germline CDR1 and CDR2: LGHNT and FRNRAP. V was pared by 6 bases and J by 5 bases, with 7 bases between. This CDR3 is 12 amino acids long. The CDR3 spells CASGYETGELFF. The CDR3 bases are TGTGCTAGTGGGTATGAAACCGGGGAGCTGTTTTTT.

The chain joins TRBV3-1 to TRBJ2-1, with D possibly matching TRBD2 (8 bases). This CDR3 has 19 amino acids. V dropped 5 bases and J dropped 7 bases, with 30 bases sitting between them. CDR1 and CDR2 from the germline V gene are LGHDT and YNNKEL (reference sequence). CDR3 in DNA: TGTGCCAGCAGCGCCTGGAGGGGGCTAGCGGGCCTCAGGAGGAATGAGCAGTTCTTC. Its protein is CASSAWRGLAGLRRNEQFF.

The chain recombines TRBV30 with TRBJ2-2; D is unresolved. Germline assignment: CDR1 GTSNPN and CDR2 SVGIG (reference sequence). V was cut by 7 bases and J by 5 bases, with 8 bases left in between. CDR3 length: 11 residues. CDR3 coding DNA: TGTGCCTTGGGGAAGACCGGGGAGCTGTTTTTT. Translation: CALGKTGELFF.

This clonotype was observed a handful of times. V usage is TRBV5-1 and J usage is TRBJ2-1, with D hard to call. The CDR3 extends over 16 amino acids. The V end lost 4 bases, the J end lost 0 bases, and 14 bases lay between the germline ends. Germline values: CDR1 SGHRS, CDR2 YFSETQ. CDR3 loop: CASSTSPRSSYNEQFF. The DNA of the CDR3 is TGCGCCAGCAGCACCTCCCCCCGGAGCTCCTACAATGAGCAGTTCTTC.